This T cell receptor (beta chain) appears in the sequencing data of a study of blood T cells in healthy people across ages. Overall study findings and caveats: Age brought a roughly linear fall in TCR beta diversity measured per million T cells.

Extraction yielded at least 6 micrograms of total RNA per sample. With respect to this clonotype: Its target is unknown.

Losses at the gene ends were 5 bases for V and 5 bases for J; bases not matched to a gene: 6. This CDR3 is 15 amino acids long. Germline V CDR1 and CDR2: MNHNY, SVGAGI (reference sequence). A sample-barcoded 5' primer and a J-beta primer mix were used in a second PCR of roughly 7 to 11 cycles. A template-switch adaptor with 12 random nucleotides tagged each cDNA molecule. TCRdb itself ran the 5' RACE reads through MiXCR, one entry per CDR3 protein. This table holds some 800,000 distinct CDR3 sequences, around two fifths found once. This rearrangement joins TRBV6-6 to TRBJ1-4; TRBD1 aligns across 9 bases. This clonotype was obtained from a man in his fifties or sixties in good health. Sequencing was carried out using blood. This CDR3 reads CASSGGTGRNEKLFF. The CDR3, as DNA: TGTGCCAGCAGTGGGGGGACAGGGCGGAATGAAAAACTGTTTTTT.